A single sample is the source of the 12 T cell receptor beta chains below, sequenced in a study of CD8+ T cells in alopecia areata. Extracted RNA was reverse transcribed into cDNA, the sequencing template. The table came from immunoSEQ multiplex PCR; TCRdb's copy has only in-frame clones and leaves some out. The sample includes 100,000 to 150,000 clones, approximately 53% of them seen just once. Sequenced here: CD4+ T cells sorted from blood, sampled at week 0. The receptors come from a human donor with alopecia areata.

The rearrangement joins TRBV7-8 to TRBJ2-3; 7 positions match TRBD1. The CDR3 contains 15 residues. The V gene's germline CDR1 is SGHVS and CDR2 FQNEAQ. V shed 2 bases and J 3 bases; nucleotides not matched to a gene: 5. CDR3 in amino acids: CASSLRGQKTDTQYF. The DNA of the CDR3 is TGTGCCAGCAGCTTAAGGGGACAGAAAACAGATACGCAGTATTTT.

This clone occurred a few times. The rearrangement uses TRBV9 and TRBJ2-2, with D uncertain. V gave up 0 bases and J gave up 3 bases, with 9 bases separating them. The CDR3 consists of 15 residues. Germline assignment: CDR1 SGDLS and CDR2 YYNGEE. As DNA, the CDR3 is TGTGCCAGCAGCGTAGCCCGTTTGTACACCGGGGAGCTGTTTTTT. Its protein is CASSVARLYTGELFF.

The chain joins TRBV27 to TRBJ1-5; D unclear. Germline lookup yields CDR1 MNHEY and CDR2 SMNVEV (reference sequence). This CDR3 is 14 amino acids long. V was cut by 4 bases and J by 2 bases, with 9 bases left in between. The CDR3 region has the DNA TGTGCCAGCAGTTCCGGGTTCGGCAATCAGCCCCAGCATTTT. Its protein product is CASSSGFGNQPQHF.

This clone was seen a single time. V usage is TRBV15 and J usage is TRBJ2-5; 7 bases are a match to TRBD1. The trim removed 3 bases at V and 2 bases at J, leaving 0 bases unmatched. The germline V gene has CDR1 LNHNV and CDR2 YYDKDF (reference sequence). The CDR3 is 13 residues long. CDR3 DNA: TGTGCCACCAGCAGGACAGGGCAAGAGACCCAGTACTTC. This sequence encodes CATSRTGQETQYF.

The chain uses TRBV10-3 and TRBJ1-1; D not certain. The germline V gene encodes CDR1 ENHRY and CDR2 SYGVKD. The V end lost 3 bases, the J end lost 5 bases, and 10 bases lay between the germline ends. The CDR3 loop spans 13 amino acids. CDR3 protein: CAISDTRKTEAFF. CDR3 sequence (DNA): TGTGCCATCAGTGATACTCGGAAGACTGAAGCTTTCTTT.

The V and J genes are TRBV28 and TRBJ1-2; no clear D gene. From germline, CDR1 is MDHEN and CDR2 SYDVKM. Trimming left V 5 bases short and J 6 bases short, with 16 bases between. This CDR3 has 14 residues. The CDR3 is CASSQASRSDGYTF. Here the CDR3 DNA reads TGTGCCAGCAGTCAGGCGTCACGCTCGGATGGCTACACCTTC.

The chain carries TRBV25-1 and TRBJ2-7, with 7 nucleotides matching TRBD2. The junction had 5 bases not matched to a gene; V was cut back by 3 bases and J by 0 bases. CDR1 MGHDK and CDR2 SYGVNS come from the germline V gene. CDR3 length: 15 amino acids. The CDR3 is CASSDVSGTSYEQYF. In DNA form, the CDR3 reads TGTGCCAGCAGTGATGTGAGCGGGACCTCCTACGAGCAGTACTTC.

The V gene is TRBV5-5, the J gene TRBJ2-2; 10 bases agree with TRBD1. This CDR3 has 14 amino acids. J gave up 7 bases and V 4 bases, and 4 bases lay outside the gene matches. Per germline, CDR1 SGHKS and CDR2 YYEKEE (reference sequence). The CDR3 is CASSRGQGFGELFF. In DNA, the CDR3 is TGTGCCAGCAGCCGGGGACAGGGGTTCGGGGAGCTGTTTTTT.

The CDR3 nucleotides are TGCGCCAGCAGTCCCGACGGCGTAGCTCTCGAGACCCAGTACTTC. Encoded protein: CASSPDGVALETQYF. This rearrangement joins TRBV23-1 to TRBJ2-5; no clear D. TRBV23-1 is filed as an ORF, its function uncertain. The CDR3 runs to 15 residues. The V and J ends lost 4 bases and 5 bases respectively, with 17 bases between them.

A single count supports this clone. The J gene is TRBJ1-1, the V gene TRBV7-9, with D uncertain. Trimming cost V 3 bases and J 10 bases, with 15 bases left between them. The CDR3 consists of 13 residues. In germline, CDR1 is SEHNR, CDR2 FQNEAQ (reference sequence). DNA of the CDR3: TGTGCCAGCAGCTTTGGGGAGCCGGGCGGAGCTTTCTTT. This translates into CASSFGEPGGAFF.

The chain joins TRBV30 to TRBJ2-5, with D unresolved. V was trimmed by 2 bases and J by 4 bases, leaving 17 bases between them. CDR1 is GTSNPN, CDR2 SVGIG, per germline (reference sequence). The CDR3 is 15 amino acids. This CDR3 reads CAWSPTPVPGETQYF. The CDR3 DNA is TGTGCCTGGAGTCCCACCCCCGTACCGGGAGAGACCCAGTACTTC.

V gene TRBV5-1 combines with J gene TRBJ2-7, with TRBD1 matching over 9 bases. This CDR3 has 15 amino acids. V gave up 0 bases and J gave up 4 bases; unmatched junction bases: 5. Germline CDR1 SGHRS, CDR2 YFSETQ. This chain's CDR3 is CASSLARTGEYEQYF. CDR3 in DNA: TGCGCCAGCAGCTTGGCCCGGACAGGGGAATACGAGCAGTACTTC.